This T cell receptor beta chain derives from a study of cytomegalovirus exposure and HLA in healthy donors. This clone was seen a single time. Its antigen is still unknown. Researchers ran the PCR with 60 Vbeta and 13 Jbeta primers. Here immunoSEQ multiplex PCR was the method, and the copy in TCRdb shows in-frame clones only, minus some. The profile shows about 200,000 clones, more than 75% of them singletons. Study-wide results and caveats: Reported results showed that the classifier diagnosed cytomegalovirus status with high specificity and sensitivity. Researchers reported in a later analysis that a missense DCLRE1C variant was tied to TCR beta V- and J-gene trimming.

Germline loops: CDR1 MNHEY, CDR2 SVGAGI. The CDR3 loop spans 14 amino acids. V lost 5 bases to trimming and J lost 4 bases; unmatched junction nucleotides: 4. This receptor was obtained from a woman between 40 and 50 years old in good health and CMV-seronegative. Sequenced sample: PBMCs. The chain has TRBV6-5 and TRBJ1-2; 10 bases match TRBD1. CDR3 sequence reads: CASSLRTGGYGYTF. In DNA form, the CDR3 reads TGTGCCAGCAGTCTGCGGACAGGGGGCTATGGCTACACCTTC.